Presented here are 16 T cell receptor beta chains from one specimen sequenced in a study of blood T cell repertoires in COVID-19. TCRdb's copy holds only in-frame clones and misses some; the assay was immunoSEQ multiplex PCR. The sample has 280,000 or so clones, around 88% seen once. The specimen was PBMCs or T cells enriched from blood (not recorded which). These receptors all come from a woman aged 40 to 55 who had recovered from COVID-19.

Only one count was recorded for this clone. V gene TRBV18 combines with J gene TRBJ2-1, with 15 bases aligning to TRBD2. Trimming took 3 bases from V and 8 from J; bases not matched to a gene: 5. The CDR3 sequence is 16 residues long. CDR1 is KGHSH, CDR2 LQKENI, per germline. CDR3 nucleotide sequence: TGTGCCAGCTCACCCGGACTAGCGGGAGGGCCCTATGAGCAGTTCTTC. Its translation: CASSPGLAGGPYEQFF.

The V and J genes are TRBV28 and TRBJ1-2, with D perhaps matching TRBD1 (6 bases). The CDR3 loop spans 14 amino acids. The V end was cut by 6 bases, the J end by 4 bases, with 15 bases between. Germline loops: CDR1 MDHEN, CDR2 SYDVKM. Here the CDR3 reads CASSLTGIFYGYTF. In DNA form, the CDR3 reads TGTGCCAGCAGCCTTACAGGGATCTTCTATGGCTACACCTTC.

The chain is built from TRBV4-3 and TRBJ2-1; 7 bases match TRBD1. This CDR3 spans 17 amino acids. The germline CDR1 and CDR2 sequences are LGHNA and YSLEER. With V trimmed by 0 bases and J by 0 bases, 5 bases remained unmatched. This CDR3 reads CASSQDWGTASYNEQFF. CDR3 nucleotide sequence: TGCGCCAGCAGCCAAGATTGGGGGACAGCCTCCTACAATGAGCAGTTCTTC.

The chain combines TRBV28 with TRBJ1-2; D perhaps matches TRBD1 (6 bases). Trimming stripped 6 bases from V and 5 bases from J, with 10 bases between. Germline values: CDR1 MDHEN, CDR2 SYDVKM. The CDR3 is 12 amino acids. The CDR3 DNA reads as TGTGCCAGCAGGGGACAAATTTATGGCTACACCTTC. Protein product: CASRGQIYGYTF.

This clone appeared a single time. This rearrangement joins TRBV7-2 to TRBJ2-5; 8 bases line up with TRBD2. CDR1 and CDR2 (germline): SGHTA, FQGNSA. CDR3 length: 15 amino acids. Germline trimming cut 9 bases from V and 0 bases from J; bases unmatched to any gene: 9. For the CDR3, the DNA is TGTGCCAGTCAAACTGCAGCGGGGGACCAAGAGACCCAGTACTTC. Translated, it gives CASQTAAGDQETQYF.

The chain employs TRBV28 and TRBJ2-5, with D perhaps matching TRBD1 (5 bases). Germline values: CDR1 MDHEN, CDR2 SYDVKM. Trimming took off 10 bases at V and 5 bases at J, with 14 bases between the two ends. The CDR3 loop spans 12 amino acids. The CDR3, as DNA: TGTGCCACCTTGGGGCTTCCCGAGACCCAGTACTTC. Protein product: CATLGLPETQYF. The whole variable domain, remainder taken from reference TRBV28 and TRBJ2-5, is DVKVTQSSRYLVKRTGEKVFLECVQDMDHENMFWYRQDPGLGLRLIYFSYDVKMKEKGDIPEGYSVSREKKERFSLILESASTNQTSMYLCATLGLPETQYFGPGTRLLVL.

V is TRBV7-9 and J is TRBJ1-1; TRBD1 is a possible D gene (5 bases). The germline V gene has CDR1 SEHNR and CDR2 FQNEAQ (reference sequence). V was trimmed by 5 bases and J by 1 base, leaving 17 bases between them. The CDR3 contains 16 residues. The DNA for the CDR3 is TGTGCCAGCAGCCCGGGGGGGTCGTGGTCGAACACTGAAGCTTTCTTT. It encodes CASSPGGSWSNTEAFF.

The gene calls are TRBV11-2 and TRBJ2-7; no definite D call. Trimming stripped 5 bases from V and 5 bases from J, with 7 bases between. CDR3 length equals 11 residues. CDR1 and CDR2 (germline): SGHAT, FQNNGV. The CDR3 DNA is TGTGCCAGCAGCCAGTCCCACGAGCAGTACTTC. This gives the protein CASSQSHEQYF. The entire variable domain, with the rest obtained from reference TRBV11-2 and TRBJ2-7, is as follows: EAGVAQSPRYKIIEKRQSVAFWCNPISGHATLYWYQQILGQGPKLLIQFQNNGVVDDSQLPKDRFSAERLKGVDSTLKIQPAKLEDSAVYLCASSQSHEQYFGPGTRLTVT.

The CDR3 reads CASKSTGGGEKLFF. DNA of the CDR3: TGCGCCAGCAAATCGACAGGGGGAGGTGAAAAACTGTTTTTT. The V and J genes are TRBV10-1 and TRBJ1-4; 9 nucleotides agree with TRBD1. Trimming cost V 7 bases and J 7 bases; bases outside gene matches: 7. From germline, CDR1 is WNHNN and CDR2 SYGVQD (reference sequence). This CDR3 spans 14 amino acids.

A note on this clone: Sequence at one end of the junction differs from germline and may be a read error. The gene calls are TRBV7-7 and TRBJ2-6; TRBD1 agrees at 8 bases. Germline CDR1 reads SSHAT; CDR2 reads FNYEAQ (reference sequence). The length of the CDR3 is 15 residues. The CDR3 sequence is CASSPQGAGANVLTF. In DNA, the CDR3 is TGTGCTAGCAGCCCACAGGGGGCTGGGGCCAACGTCCTGACTTTC.

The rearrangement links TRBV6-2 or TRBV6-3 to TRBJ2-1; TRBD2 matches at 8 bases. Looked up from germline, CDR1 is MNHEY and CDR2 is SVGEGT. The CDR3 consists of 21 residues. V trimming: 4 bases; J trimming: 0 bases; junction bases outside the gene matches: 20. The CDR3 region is CASSSVSLAGIMGSSYNEQFF. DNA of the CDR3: TGTGCCAGCAGTTCTGTTTCGCTAGCGGGCATCATGGGTAGCTCCTACAATGAGCAGTTCTTC.

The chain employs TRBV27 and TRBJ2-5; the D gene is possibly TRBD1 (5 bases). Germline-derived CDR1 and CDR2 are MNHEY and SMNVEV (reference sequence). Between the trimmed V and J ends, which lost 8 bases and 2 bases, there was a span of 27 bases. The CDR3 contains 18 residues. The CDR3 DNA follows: TGTGCCAGCTCCCTATGGGGTCCGCTGCGAAGGGGACAAGAGACCCAGTACTTC. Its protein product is CASSLWGPLRRGQETQYF.

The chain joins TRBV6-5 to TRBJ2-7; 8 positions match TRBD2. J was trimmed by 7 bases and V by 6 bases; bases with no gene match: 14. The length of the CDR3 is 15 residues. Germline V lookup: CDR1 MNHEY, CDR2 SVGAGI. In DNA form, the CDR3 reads TGTGCCAGCAGCCCCGTGGGCGGGAGGATGAGGGAGCAGTACTTC. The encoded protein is CASSPVGGRMREQYF.

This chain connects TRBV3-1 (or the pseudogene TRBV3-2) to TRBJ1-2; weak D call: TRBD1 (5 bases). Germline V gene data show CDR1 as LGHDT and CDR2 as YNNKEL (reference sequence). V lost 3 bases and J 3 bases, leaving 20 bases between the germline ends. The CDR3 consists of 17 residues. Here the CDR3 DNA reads TGTGCCAGCAGCCACGGTTACCGGGGGTCGGGGTACTATGGCTACACCTTC. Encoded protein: CASSHGYRGSGYYGYTF.

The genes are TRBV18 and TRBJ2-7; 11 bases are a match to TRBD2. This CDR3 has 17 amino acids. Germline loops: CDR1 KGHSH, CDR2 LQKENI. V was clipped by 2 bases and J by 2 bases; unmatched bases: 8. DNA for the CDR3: TGTGCCAGCTCACCAACTACTAGCGGGAGCCCCGCCTACGAGCAGTACTTC. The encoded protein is CASSPTTSGSPAYEQYF.

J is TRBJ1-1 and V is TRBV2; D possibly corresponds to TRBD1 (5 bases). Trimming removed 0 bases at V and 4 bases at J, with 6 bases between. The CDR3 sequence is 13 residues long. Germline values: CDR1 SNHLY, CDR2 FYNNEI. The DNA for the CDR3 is TGTGCCAGCAGTGAAGCGGGGGGCACTGAAGCTTTCTTT. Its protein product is CASSEAGGTEAFF.